The 9 T cell receptor beta chains listed next were all sequenced from one sample in a study of blood T cell repertoires in COVID-19. Profiling relied on immunoSEQ multiplex PCR, and the TCRdb table lists in-frame clones only, not all of them. The sample records 140,000 or so clones, under 90% being singletons. Sequenced: peripheral blood. The receptors originated from a man aged 70-80 years who had recovered from COVID-19.

The genes are TRBV10-2 and TRBJ2-7; 7 positions match TRBD2. The CDR3 contains 14 residues. The ends lost 6 bases at V and 3 bases at J; junction bases unmatched: 8. The germline gives CDR1 WSHSY, CDR2 SAAADI. CDR3 loop: CASSPSGDDYEQYF. CDR3 DNA sequence: TGCGCCAGCAGCCCGAGCGGGGACGACTACGAGCAGTACTTC.

This rearrangement joins TRBV5-1 to TRBJ1-2; D is perhaps TRBD1 (6 bases). CDR1 and CDR2 from the germline V gene are SGHRS and YFSETQ. V gave up 4 bases and J gave up 5 bases, with 15 bases separating them. The CDR3 is made up of 14 amino acids. The CDR3 coding sequence is TGCGCCAGCAGCCCGAGGGGGGGCGGGTATGGCTACACCTTC. It specifies CASSPRGGGYGYTF.

This chain connects TRBV7-8 to TRBJ1-4; the match to TRBD1 covers 11 bases. The germline V gene has CDR1 SGHVS and CDR2 FQNEAQ. The CDR3 loop spans 19 amino acids. J was trimmed by 2 bases and V by 3 bases; bases with no gene match: 11. The CDR3 loop is CASSLDTGTGGVTNEKLFF. The CDR3 coding sequence is TGTGCCAGCAGCTTGGACACCGGGACAGGGGGTGTTACTAATGAAAAACTGTTTTTT.

J is TRBJ2-7 and V is TRBV5-6, with D possibly being TRBD2 (5 bases). Trimming removed 2 bases at V and 0 bases at J, with 18 bases between. Germline-derived CDR1 and CDR2 are SGHDT and YYEEEE. The CDR3 covers 17 residues. In nucleotides, the CDR3 is TGTGCCAGCAGCTTCTTCGTTCCAGCGGTGAGCTCCTACGAGCAGTACTTC. Its translation is CASSFFVPAVSSYEQYF.

V gene TRBV29-1 combines with J gene TRBJ2-6; D is ambiguous. The CDR3 runs 15 residues. Germline lookup yields CDR1 SQVTM and CDR2 ANQGSEA. The V and J ends lost 6 bases and 0 bases respectively, with 12 bases between them. This chain's CDR3 is CSVAVASSGANVLTF. DNA for the CDR3: TGCAGCGTGGCGGTCGCCAGCTCTGGGGCCAACGTCCTGACTTTC.

V gene TRBV7-9 combines with J gene TRBJ2-7; D may be TRBD2 (5 bases). The length of the CDR3 is 13 residues. CDR1 and CDR2 (germline): SEHNR, FQNEAQ (reference sequence). CDR3 region: CAVGPGRSGEQYF. Here the CDR3 DNA reads TGTGCAGTAGGACCGGGCCGGTCGGGGGAGCAGTACTTC.

CDR3 DNA sequence: TGCAGCGTTGAAGATAAGGGGTATGTTGAAGGCTACACCTTC. It translates to CSVEDKGYVEGYTF. The V and J genes are TRBV29-1 and TRBJ1-2, with D possibly matching TRBD1 (5 bases). V lost 0 bases and J lost 8, with 16 bases in between. The germline V gene encodes CDR1 SQVTM and CDR2 ANQGSEA. The CDR3 length is 14 residues.

The chain uses TRBV27 and TRBJ2-3; D ambiguous. Germline V gene sequence: CDR1 MNHEY, CDR2 SMNVEV (reference sequence). The V end lost 3 bases, the J end lost 4 bases, and 8 bases lay between the germline ends. This CDR3 has 13 residues. The CDR3 loop is CASSFSRADTQYF. In DNA form, the CDR3 reads TGTGCCAGCAGTTTCAGTCGGGCAGATACGCAGTATTTT.

In its sample, this clone was seen a few times. The rearrangement links TRBV2 to TRBJ1-4, with 7 bases matching TRBD1. Germline values: CDR1 SNHLY, CDR2 FYNNEI. The CDR3 has 13 residues. V lost 7 bases and J lost 8; bases outside the gene matches: 7. The CDR3 DNA reads as TGTGCCAGCACAACAGGGGCATCGGAAAAACTGTTTTTT. The encoded protein is CASTTGASEKLFF. Based on the CDR3 plus reference TRBV2 and TRBJ1-4, the full variable domain is EPEVTQTPSHQVTQMGQEVILRCVPISNHLYFYWYRQILGQKVEFLVSFYNNEISEKSEIFDDQFSVERPDGSNFTLKIRSTKLEDSAMYFCASTTGASEKLFFGSGTQLSVL.